This entry concerns a single TCR beta chain. The antigen is not known. These data are taken from a study of molecular identifiers for immune sequencing clone quantification. Between the trimmed V and J ends, which lost 2 bases and 2 bases, there was a span of 16 bases. This CDR3 is built from 17 residues. Per the germline V gene, CDR1 is MNHEY and CDR2 is SVGEGT. Bulk libraries came from a prior protocol with listed TCR primers. TCRdb passed the PCR reads through MiXCR, listing each CDR3 protein once. This table has about 320,000 distinct CDR3 sequences, roughly 24% appearing once. General study findings and limits: Jurkat TCR RNA from one cell was spiked into one million naive cells, and it was reportedly detectable there. Whereas clones above 20 RNA copies held under 1% of naive-cell molecules, they held over 98% of effector molecules.

The chain links TRBV6-2 or TRBV6-3 to TRBJ1-5, with a tentative D call TRBD1 (5 bases). The TCR sequence derives from a human donor in good health. Some libraries in this study had Jurkat cell RNA spiked in. Sequencing was performed on naive CD8+ T cells from blood, with Jurkat cell RNA spiked in. Subset: FACS-sorted CD8+CD4-CCR7+CD45RA+ naive T cells. This chain's CDR3 is CASSYLLGQEGNQPQHF. The CDR3 nucleotides read TGTGCCAGCAGTTACCTACTCGGACAAGAGGGCAATCAGCCCCAGCATTTT.